The entry below gives a single T cell receptor (beta chain) sequence along with its context. What antigen it recognizes has not been identified. Base qualities were left out, and no much larger clone turns up one base away. This entry belongs to a study of blood T cell repertoires in COVID-19 (TCRdb year 2020). A note on the overall study: Samples from collaborators originated in the United States, Italy and Spain and spanned both the acute and convalescent phases of COVID-19. The material from the prospective study consisted of cDNA or gDNA derived from T cells, B-cell-depleted T cells, or PBMCs. Deeply sampled blood TCRbeta repertoires from subjects exposed to, actively infected with, or recovered from COVID-19 were included in the dataset. The repertoires were released in a freely available public database intended as a resource for research on the immune response to SARS-CoV-2. Samples came from the ongoing ImmuneRACE study (first 160 participants) plus 1,254 subjects from 6 global collaborators. Nearly every sample came with metadata listing a de-identified subject ID, COVID-19 status, age in years and sex. Where available, HLA class I and class II types were taken from metadata supplied by the sample provider and were not determined by assay-based typing.

TCRbeta CDR3 regions were amplified from genomic DNA using the immunoSEQ Assay, a bias-controlled multiplex PCR. The study's processing was this. Nucleated cell counts per sample were estimated from amplification of reference gene primers within the assay. To quantify the absolute abundance of each unique TCRbeta CDR3 rearrangement, sequence reads were collapsed and filtered. For each sample, productive Simpson clonality was calculated by taking the square root of Simpson's diversity index across productive rearrangements. Sourced from immuneACCESS, this table was stored by TCRdb with only in-frame sequences that have V and J called. A share of the clones is absent; for the studies checked, an unresolved V gene accounts for under half, and the remainder has no known explanation. V, J and clone size derive from that table, while D and trimming were established from the DNA sequence. The table for this sample lists about 92,000 clones; about 83% of them were counted only once. The ten largest make up approximately 20% of the sample.

Germline trimming: 2 bases from V, 2 bases from J; junction bases outside gene matches: 0. Its CDR3 holds 13 amino acids, cysteine through phenylalanine. Only the CDR3 portion is preserved as DNA: 39 bases, with reading frame beginning at the first base. CDR1 and CDR2 were assigned from the germline V gene as MNHEY and SVGEGT. Points the paper makes about the study in general: The amount of clinical and demographic metadata varied by source and participant and was provided uncurated.

In Seattle, one collaborating source enrolled patients while the infection was active and tracked those patients longitudinally over the course of disease. Whole blood was collected in K2EDTA tubes by collaborating institutions according to the institutions' own protocols. For TCRbeta analysis, collaborator samples were shipped as frozen whole blood, as isolated PBMCs, or as DNA extracted from either sample type. The chain is encoded by TRBV6-2 or TRBV6-3 joined to TRBJ2-7, with TRBD2 matching 7 junction bases. The sample consisted of peripheral blood. The clonotype originates from a woman between 55 and 75 years old with COVID-19, enrolled during active disease. At the DNA level, the sequence is TGTGCCAGCAGTTACGGGAGGGCCTACGAGCAGTACTTC. The resulting protein is CASSYGRAYEQYF.